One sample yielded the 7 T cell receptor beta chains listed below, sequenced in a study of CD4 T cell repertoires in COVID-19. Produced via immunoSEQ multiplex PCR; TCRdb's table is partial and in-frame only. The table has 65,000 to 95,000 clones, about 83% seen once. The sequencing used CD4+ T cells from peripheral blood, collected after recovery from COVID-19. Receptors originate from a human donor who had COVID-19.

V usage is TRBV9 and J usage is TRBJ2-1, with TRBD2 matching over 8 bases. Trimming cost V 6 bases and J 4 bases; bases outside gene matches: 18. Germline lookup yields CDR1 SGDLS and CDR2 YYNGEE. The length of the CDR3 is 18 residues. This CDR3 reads CASTSTGGGPPLYNEQFF. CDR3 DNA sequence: TGTGCCAGCACCAGTACCGGCGGGGGGCCCCCTCTTTACAATGAGCAGTTCTTC.

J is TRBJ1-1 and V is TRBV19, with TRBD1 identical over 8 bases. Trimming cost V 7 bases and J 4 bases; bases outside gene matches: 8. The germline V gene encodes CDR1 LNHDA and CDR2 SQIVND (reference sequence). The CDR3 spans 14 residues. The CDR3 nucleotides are TGTGCCAGTAACGGCAGGGGGCCGGTCACTGAAGCTTTCTTT. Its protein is CASNGRGPVTEAFF.

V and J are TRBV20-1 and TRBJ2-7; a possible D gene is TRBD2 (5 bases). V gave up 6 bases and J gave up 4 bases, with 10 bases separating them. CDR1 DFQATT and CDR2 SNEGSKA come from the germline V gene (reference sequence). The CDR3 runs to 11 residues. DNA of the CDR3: TGCAGTGCCCAAACGGGGTACGAGCAGTACTTC. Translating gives CSAQTGYEQYF.

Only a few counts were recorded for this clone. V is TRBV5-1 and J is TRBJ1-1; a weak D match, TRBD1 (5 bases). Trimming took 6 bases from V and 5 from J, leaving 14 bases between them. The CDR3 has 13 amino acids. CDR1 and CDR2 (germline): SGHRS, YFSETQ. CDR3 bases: TGCGCCAGCAACCCGGCGGGGGGTACTGAAGCTTTCTTT. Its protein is CASNPAGGTEAFF.

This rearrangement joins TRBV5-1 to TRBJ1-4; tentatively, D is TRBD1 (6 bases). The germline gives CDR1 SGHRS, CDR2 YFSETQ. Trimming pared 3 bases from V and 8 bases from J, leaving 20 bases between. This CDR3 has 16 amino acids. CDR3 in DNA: TGCGCCAGCAGCTCATTAACAGGGACGAGAATCGAAAAACTGTTTTTT. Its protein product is CASSSLTGTRIEKLFF.

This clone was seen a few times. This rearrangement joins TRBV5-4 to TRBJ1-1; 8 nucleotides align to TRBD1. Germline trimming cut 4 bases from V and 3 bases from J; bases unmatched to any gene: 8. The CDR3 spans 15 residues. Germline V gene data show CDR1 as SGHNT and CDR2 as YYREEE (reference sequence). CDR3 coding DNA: TGTGCCAGCAGCCGCGACAGGGGAGGGTACACTGAAGCTTTCTTT. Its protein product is CASSRDRGGYTEAFF. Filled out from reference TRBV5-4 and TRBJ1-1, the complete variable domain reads ETGVTQSPTHLIKTRGQQVTLRCSSQSGHNTVSWYQQALGQGPQFIFQYYREEENGRGNFPPRFSGLQFPNYSSELNVNALELDDSALYLCASSRDRGGYTEAFFGQGTRLTVV.

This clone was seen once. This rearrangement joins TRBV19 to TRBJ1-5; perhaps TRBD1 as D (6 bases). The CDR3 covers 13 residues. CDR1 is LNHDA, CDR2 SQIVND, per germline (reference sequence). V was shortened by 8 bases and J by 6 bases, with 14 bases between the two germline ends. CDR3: CASWAGAGQPQHF. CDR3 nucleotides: TGTGCCAGTTGGGCGGGGGCTGGTCAGCCCCAGCATTTT.